This TCR beta chain was sequenced in a study of graft-versus-host responses after intestinal transplantation. Study-level background: Transplantation in recipients was multivisceral, liver-intestinal, or isolated intestinal.

The CDR3 is made up of 13 amino acids. Germline CDR1 reads MNHNY; CDR2 reads SVGAGI (reference sequence). TCRdb's table, derived via immunoSEQ multiplex PCR, lists solely in-frame clones and lacks some. The sample yields 25,000 to 30,000 clones, 82% seen once. Of note for this clone: Its matching antigen is unknown.

The receptor's source is a human donor who received an intestinal transplant. The material was unstimulated CD4+ T cells sorted from spleen or lymph node cells, obtained before intestinal transplant. V and J are TRBV6-6 and TRBJ2-5; D is possibly TRBD2 (6 bases). The closer fit of TRBJ2-7 to the DNA end suggests the J call may be wrong. The CDR3 nucleotides are TGTGCCAGCAGTTTGGCGGGGCTCTACGAGCAGTACTTC. Its translation: CASSLAGLYEQYF.